Shown below are 8 T cell receptor beta chains from a single sample sequenced in a study of blood T cell repertoires in COVID-19. Libraries were prepared by immunoSEQ multiplex PCR; TCRdb keeps only in-frame clonotypes and omits some of them. Of tens of thousands of clones detected, roughly three quarters appear once; the ten largest clones hold under 25%. The sample comprised peripheral blood. The receptors stem from a man between 65 and 85 years old with acute or convalescent COVID-19.

The gene calls are TRBV7-2 and TRBJ1-2; D ambiguous. The CDR3 sequence is 13 residues long. V was pared by 7 bases and J by 5 bases, with 14 bases between. Germline CDR1 and CDR2: SGHTA and FQGNSA. The CDR3 nucleotides read TGTGCCAGCACCCATGGGCCGACATATGGCTACACCTTC. Translated: CASTHGPTYGYTF.

The rearrangement joins TRBV21-1 to TRBJ2-1; the table's D call TRBD1 went unverified against the DNA. TRBV21-1 constitutes a pseudogene. This CDR3 has 13 residues. The CDR3 DNA reads TGTGCCAGCAGCCTTCGACGAGGGGGCGCGGAGTTCTTC. This sequence encodes CASSLRRGGAEFF.

This clone was picked up a small number of times. The chain has TRBV11-1 and TRBJ2-3; 10 bases agree with TRBD2. This CDR3 has 16 amino acids. V dropped 6 bases and J dropped 0; count of bases not matched to a gene: 6. From germline, CDR1 is SGHAT and CDR2 FQDESV (reference sequence). CDR3 protein: CASSSSGLASTDTQYF. The CDR3 DNA sequence: TGTGCCAGCAGTTCCTCGGGACTAGCGAGCACAGATACGCAGTATTTT.

This chain uses TRBV7-9 with TRBJ2-7; TRBD1 matches 10 bases. This CDR3 comprises 19 residues. Per germline, CDR1 SEHNR and CDR2 FQNEAQ (reference sequence). J gave up 5 bases and V 4 bases, and 20 bases lay outside the gene matches. The CDR3, as DNA: TGTGCCAGCAGCTCCTTTGCGCCGACAGGGGGCTTAAATGTCCACGAGCAGTACTTC. It translates to CASSSFAPTGGLNVHEQYF.

This sequence joins TRBV28 and TRBJ2-7; 7 bases are a match to TRBD1. Germline loops: CDR1 MDHEN, CDR2 SYDVKM. The CDR3 length is 17 residues. V was pared by 3 bases and J by 0 bases, with 11 bases of the junction left unmatched. The CDR3 sequence is CASSLSVGQVISYEQYF. The CDR3 DNA reads as TGTGCCAGCAGTTTGAGCGTTGGACAGGTCATCTCCTACGAGCAGTACTTC. Based on the CDR3 plus reference TRBV28 and TRBJ2-7, the full variable domain is DVKVTQSSRYLVKRTGEKVFLECVQDMDHENMFWYRQDPGLGLRLIYFSYDVKMKEKGDIPEGYSVSREKKERFSLILESASTNQTSMYLCASSLSVGQVISYEQYFGPGTRLTVT.

The chain recombines TRBV6-1 with TRBJ2-3; D unclear. Germline V gene lookup returns CDR1 MNHNS and CDR2 SASEGT. The ends were cut back, 2 bases at V and 6 bases at J, with 15 bases in the middle. CDR3 length: 15 amino acids. The CDR3 sequence: CASSENLVESDTQYF. CDR3 DNA sequence: TGTGCCAGCAGTGAAAACCTAGTTGAATCTGATACGCAGTATTTT.

The rearrangement uses TRBV18 and TRBJ1-1; tentative D call: TRBD1 (5 bases). Deletions cut 2 bases from V and 5 bases from J, with 9 bases between. CDR3 length: 13 residues. Germline CDR1 is KGHSH and CDR2 is LQKENI. CDR3 region: CASSPGAETEAFF. CDR3 sequence (DNA): TGTGCCAGCTCACCAGGGGCGGAAACTGAAGCTTTCTTT.

This chain connects TRBV5-4 to TRBJ2-1; 11 bases are shared with TRBD2. Unmatched junction bases numbered 2, after V lost 2 bases and J lost 4 bases. CDR3 length: 15 amino acids. Per the germline V gene, CDR1 is SGHNT and CDR2 is YYREEE (reference sequence). Written as DNA, the CDR3 is TGTGCCAGCAGCTTCGGACTAGCGGGTTACAATGAGCAGTTCTTC. Translation gives CASSFGLAGYNEQFF.